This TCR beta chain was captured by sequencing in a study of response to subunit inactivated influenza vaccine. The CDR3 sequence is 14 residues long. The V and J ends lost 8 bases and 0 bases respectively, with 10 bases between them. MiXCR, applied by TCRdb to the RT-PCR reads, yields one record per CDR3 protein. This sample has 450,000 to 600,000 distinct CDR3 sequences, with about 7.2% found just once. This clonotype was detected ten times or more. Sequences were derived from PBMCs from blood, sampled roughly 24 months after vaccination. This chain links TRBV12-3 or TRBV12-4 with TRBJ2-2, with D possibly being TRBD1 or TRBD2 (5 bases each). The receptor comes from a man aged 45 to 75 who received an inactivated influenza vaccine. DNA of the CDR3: TGTGCCAGCCGGGGCCTGGCGAACACCGGGGAGCTGTTTTTT. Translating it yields CASRGLANTGELFF.